This T cell receptor (beta chain) was profiled in a study of a mutant IDH1 vaccine in newly diagnosed glioma. Study at large: Patients had received radiotherapy, temozolomide, or both previously, most receiving both.

Time point: week 35, safety follow-up. All doses held 300 ug of mutant IDH1 20-mer peptide, with topical imiquimod. Note on this clone: No antigen is known for it.

TCRdb's copy holds only in-frame clones and misses some; the assay was immunoSEQ multiplex PCR. The sample has fewer than 70,000 clones, more than 75% seen once. The sample consisted of PBMCs, taken from a glioma patient whose treatment included an IDH1 peptide vaccine. This receptor was taken from a young man with glioma.

CDR3 bases: TGTGCCAGCAGTTTGTACCCCCCAACGAACACTGAAGCTTTCTTT. Translating it yields CASSLYPPTNTEAFF. The chain recombines TRBV27 with TRBJ1-1; D unresolved. Germline V gene sequence: CDR1 MNHEY, CDR2 SMNVEV (reference sequence). Trimming took off 3 bases at V and 1 base at J, with 12 bases between the two ends. This CDR3 has 15 residues.